A single TCR beta chain is shown here with its context. Its antigen has not been determined. No much larger clone exists at a distance of one base, and base qualities are not known. In the study, sorted CD4+ and CD8+ blood T cells from patients with severe aplastic anemia and from healthy subjects underwent deep sequencing of TCR repertoires. Ficoll-Paque density gradient centrifugation was used to isolate peripheral blood mononuclear cells. Before DNA extraction, CD4+ and CD8+ T cells were sorted by FACS or by magnetic beads. Genomic DNA was used as template for profiling of TCR beta VDJ combinations and CDR3 sequences. An Illumina HiSeq 2000 was the platform used for TCR repertoire sequencing. As for the authors' bioinformatics: TRBV/TRBJ rearrangement plots, CDR3 size and DJ length profiles, and Simpson's diversity index were used to assess repertoires. The most abundant DNA sequence in the deep sequencing data was defined as the immunodominant clone. CDR3 amino acid sequences were checked for sharing between subjects and were compared against published repertoires and the VDJdb database. TCRdb trimmed public reads at Q25 via fastp, called clones via MiXCR and kept in-frame beta chains. One record per CDR3 amino acid sequence lists the most common genes and DNA. The V and J calls here are based on TCRdb, not the publication. Across this sample there are over 200,000 distinct CDR3 sequences, with approximately 60% seen only once. About 29% of the sample comes from the top ten.

These data come from a study of CD8+CD57+ T cells in acquired aplastic anemia (dated by TCRdb to 2016 to 2018). Regarding the research as a whole: On average, sorted CD4+ and CD8+ cells yielded 3 to 4 ug of extracted DNA, with a range of roughly 0.18 to 30 ug. For healthy donor samples, the average read count was around 10 million for CD4+ cells and approximately 11 million for CD8+ cells.

The investigation overall reported the following: CD8+ Simpson's diversity did not differ significantly between patients and healthy controls (P=0.060). Although twenty-nine CD8+ CDR3 sequences were shared by patients and controls, these sequences appeared highly expressed in patients and within the immunodominant clones of patients.

This TCR was sampled from a human donor in good health. Source material: sorted CD4+, CD8+, or CD8+CD57+ T cells (not recorded which) from PBMCs.

The DNA is as follows: TGTGCCAGCAGCGAGAAGGGAGGAGGATCCTACGAGCAGTACTTC. Its translation is CASSEKGGGSYEQYF. The rearranged chain carries TRBV25-1 and TRBJ2-7; TRBD2 is perhaps the D gene, given 6 matching bases. There are 15 amino acids in the CDR3, from cysteine to phenylalanine inclusive. The sequence is cut down to CDR3 DNA, 45 bases in frame from base 1. The germline V gene encodes CDR1 MGHDK and CDR2 SYGVNS. V is reduced by 6 bases and J by 1 base, leaving a spacing of 16 bases between them.